Listed below are T cell receptor beta chains from one sample, sequenced in a study of regulatory T cells in long-lasting Graves disease. TCRdb re-analysed the multiplex PCR reads in MiXCR, keeping a single row per CDR3 protein. The sample records about 220,000 distinct CDR3 sequences, around a fifth being singletons. The data were also submitted as part of a second study, on T cells in Graves' hyperthyroidism and ophthalmopathy.

The input for sequencing was peripheral blood mononuclear cells (PBMCs), taken at new diagnosis, from a patient treated with antithyroid drugs. The receptors originated from a young woman with Graves disease. Each CDR3 is given with its conserved first and last residue. A D gene is named only where the DNA matches it firmly. For some rows the clone size is stated as once, few or many, or as a class when expanded; others skip it.

V gene,clone size,J gene,D gene,CDR3 DNA,CDR3 protein
TRBV27,NA,TRBJ1-5,NA,TGTGCCAGCAGCCCCGGGACTACATATCAGCCCCAGCATTTT,CASSPGTTYQPQHF
TRBV2,NA,TRBJ1-2,NA,TGTGCCAGCAGTGGTCCGAGACATTACTCTCGATATGGCTACACCTTC,CASSGPRHYSRYGYTF
TRBV30,few,TRBJ1-1,NA,TGTGCCTGGAGTTCGGGGGGGCTGAACACTGAAGCTTTCTTT,CAWSSGGLNTEAFF
TRBV7-3,many,TRBJ2-2,TRBD2,TGTGCCAGCAGCCAAAGACTAGCGGTGAACACCGGGGAGCTGTTTTTT,CASSQRLAVNTGELFF
TRBV6-5,many,TRBJ1-2,NA,TGTGCCAGCAGTTACTCGAATCCGGGACGGATGAACTATGGCTACACCTTC,CASSYSNPGRMNYGYTF
TRBV7-2,NA,TRBJ2-3,TRBD2,TGTGCCAGCAGCCCAAGGAGGGGTAGCGGGCCCCGTAGGCAAACGCAGTATTTT,CASSPRRGSGPRRQTQYF
TRBV30,few,TRBJ1-1,NA,TGTGCCTGGAGTAGGGCGGCCCCGTTGGGGAACACTGAAGCTTTCTTT,CAWSRAAPLGNTEAFF
TRBV7-9,many,TRBJ2-3,TRBD1,TGTGCCAGCAGCCCTCGGACAGGGGAGGTCGATACGCAGTATTTT,CASSPRTGEVDTQYF
TRBV5-6,NA,TRBJ2-5,TRBD1,TGTGCCAGCAGCACCCGGGACAGGGGGAAGACCCAGTACTTC,CASSTRDRGKTQYF
TRBV28,many,TRBJ1-5,NA,TGTGCCAGCAGTTTAAGTTCGTCTAGACTGCAGCCCCAGCATTTT,CASSLSSSRLQPQHF
TRBV27,NA,TRBJ1-5,NA,TGTGCCAGCAGTTTATCTCGACAGAGGGGCAATCAGCCCCAGCATTTT,CASSLSRQRGNQPQHF
TRBV30,many,TRBJ2-1,NA,TGTGCCTGGAGTGTACTCAACTCCTACCCCCGGGAGCAGTTCTTC,CAWSVLNSYPREQFF
TRBV7-8,many,TRBJ2-7,NA,TGTGCCAGCAGCTTACGGGCAGGGGGGCCCTACGAGCAGTACTTC,CASSLRAGGPYEQYF
TRBV7-2,many,TRBJ2-3,NA,TGTGCCAGCAGCTTAGCTCACACAGATACGCAGTATTTT,CASSLAHTDTQYF
TRBV27,once,TRBJ2-1,TRBD2,TGTGCCAGCAGGTGGACTAGCGGTAGGAATGAGCAGTTCTTC,CASRWTSGRNEQFF
TRBV12-3/TRBV12-4,many,TRBJ1-5,NA,TGTGCCAGCAGTCAGTCCCCAAGGGCCGGCAATCAGCCCCAGCATTTT,CASSQSPRAGNQPQHF
TRBV13,many,TRBJ1-4,TRBD1,TGTGCCAGCAGCCCTATCCGACAGGGGCCGAGGGAAAAACTGTTTTTT,CASSPIRQGPREKLFF
TRBV30,many,TRBJ2-4,NA,TGTGCCTGGAGTGAGAAAAACATTCAGTACTTC,CAWSEKNIQYF
TRBV28,NA,TRBJ1-1,TRBD1,TGTGCCAGCAGTTCCGGGACAGGGGGCGCGGGGGCGACAGCTTTCTTT,CASSSGTGGAGATAFF
TRBV20-1,few,TRBJ1-2,TRBD1,TGCAGTGCTGGAGTGGACAGGGGGATATATGGCTACACCTTC,CSAGVDRGIYGYTF
TRBV20-1,many,TRBJ2-7,TRBD2,TGCAGTGCTAGAGACTTGGGACTAGTCTACGAGCAGTACTTC,CSARDLGLVYEQYF
TRBV12-3/TRBV12-4,NA,TRBJ2-7,NA,TGTGCCAGCAGTTTTGGAGGGAACACCTACGAGCAGTACTTC,CASSFGGNTYEQYF
TRBV29-1,NA,TRBJ2-7,TRBD2,TGCAGCGTGGGCGGGAGATTTTCCTACGAGCAGTACTTC,CSVGGRFSYEQYF
TRBV28,many,TRBJ1-3,NA,TGTGCCAGCACTTCGGAATGGGAACCCCAGAGCTCTGGAAACACCATATATTTT,CASTSEWEPQSSGNTIYF
TRBV30,many,TRBJ1-1,NA,TGTGCCTGGAGTGGGGGGCCTGAAGCTTTCTTT,CAWSGGPEAFF
TRBV12-3/TRBV12-4,once,TRBJ1-2,NA,TGTGCCAGCGGGGGGGGGTCCTATGGCTACACCTTC,CASGGGSYGYTF
TRBV28,NA,TRBJ1-1,NA,TGTGCCAGCAGTCCGTATCGCCCCCGACAGGTCCTGAACACTGAAGCTTTCTTT,CASSPYRPRQVLNTEAFF
TRBV9,NA,TRBJ2-1,TRBD2,TGTGCCAGCAGCATCCACCGTATTGCGGGAGGGCCAAATGAGCAGTTCTTC,CASSIHRIAGGPNEQFF
TRBV5-5,many,TRBJ1-1,NA,TGTGCCAGCAGCTTGCTACAAGGGAACACTGAAGCTTTCTTT,CASSLLQGNTEAFF